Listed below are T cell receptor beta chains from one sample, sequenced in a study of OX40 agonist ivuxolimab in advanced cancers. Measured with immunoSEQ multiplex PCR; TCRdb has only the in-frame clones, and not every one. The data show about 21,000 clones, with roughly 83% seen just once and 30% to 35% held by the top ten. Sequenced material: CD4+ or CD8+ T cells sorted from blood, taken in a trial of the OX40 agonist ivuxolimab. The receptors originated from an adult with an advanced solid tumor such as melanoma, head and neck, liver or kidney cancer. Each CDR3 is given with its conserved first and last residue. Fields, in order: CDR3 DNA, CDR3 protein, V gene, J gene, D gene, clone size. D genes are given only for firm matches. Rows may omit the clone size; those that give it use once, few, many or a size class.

TGTGCCAGCAACCCCGAGGGAGGCGAGCTCGATACGCAGTATTTT,CASNPEGGELDTQYF,TRBV9,TRBJ2-3,-,-
TGTGCCAGCAGTTTATCCACCACTAATCAGCCCCAGCATTTT,CASSLSTTNQPQHF,TRBV27,TRBJ1-5,-,-
TGTGCCAGCAGTGAAGGCAATAGCGGGAGATACGAGCAGTACTTC,CASSEGNSGRYEQYF,TRBV2,TRBJ2-7,TRBD2,-
TGTGCCAGCAGCTTGGAGGGGAGGTCGGACAGGGGTGGGTACAATGAGCAGTTCTTC,CASSLEGRSDRGGYNEQFF,TRBV11-2,TRBJ2-1,TRBD1,-
TGTGCCAGCAGTGAAAACAGGGGGCTGATGGAGACCCAGTACTTC,CASSENRGLMETQYF,TRBV25-1,TRBJ2-5,TRBD1,-
TGTGCCAGCAGCACGAACAGACTGGCACCTTCCTACGAGCAGTACTTC,CASSTNRLAPSYEQYF,TRBV7-9,TRBJ2-7,-,once
TGTGCCAGCAGTGAATTCCAGACGGCGCCCACTGAAGCTTTCTTT,CASSEFQTAPTEAFF,TRBV6-1,TRBJ1-1,-,few
TGTGCCAGCAGCGCAACAGCTAGCTCTGGAAACACCATATATTTT,CASSATASSGNTIYF,TRBV9,TRBJ1-3,-,few
TGTGCCAGCAGCTTAGGGGGGCAGCCCCAGCATTTT,CASSLGGQPQHF,TRBV7-9,TRBJ1-5,-,few
TGTGCCAGCAGTTTGCAGGGTCCGCCGTTCTACAATGAGCAGTTCTTC,CASSLQGPPFYNEQFF,TRBV6-5,TRBJ2-1,-,-
TGCAGCGTTGAATGGCAGAACTATGGCTACACCTTC,CSVEWQNYGYTF,TRBV29-1,TRBJ1-2,-,-
TGCGCCAGCAGCCAGGGCGGCCAGAACACTGAAGCTTTCTTT,CASSQGGQNTEAFF,TRBV5-1,TRBJ1-1,-,-
TGTGCCAGCAGCCAAATACAGACCGGGGAGCTGTTTTTT,CASSQIQTGELFF,TRBV7-3,TRBJ2-2,-,-
TGTGCCAGCAGCGTAGGGGGCAGCCCAAAGGACATTCAGTACTTC,CASSVGGSPKDIQYF,TRBV9,TRBJ2-4,-,-
TGTGCCAGCAGCCCCCGGGCTAGCGGGAGTGACAACAATGAGCAGTTCTTC,CASSPRASGSDNNEQFF,TRBV4-2,TRBJ2-1,TRBD2,-
TGTGCCAGCAGGACACTTGGTGCTAACTATGGCTACACCTTC,CASRTLGANYGYTF,TRBV2,TRBJ1-2,-,-
TGTGCCAGCAGTTGGGGCGGGGGGGCCTACAATGAGCAGTTCTTC,CASSWGGGAYNEQFF,TRBV6-5,TRBJ2-1,TRBD2,-
TGTGCCAGCAGCCACATAAGCTCCTACGAGCAGTACTTC,CASSHISSYEQYF,TRBV5-6,TRBJ2-7,-,-
TGCGCCAGCAAAAGGCTAGGTGAATACGAGCAGTACTTC,CASKRLGEYEQYF,TRBV5-1,TRBJ2-7,-,-
TGCAGCGTTGAGCTCCGGCAGGGTACTGGAAACACCATATATTTT,CSVELRQGTGNTIYF,TRBV29-1,TRBJ1-3,-,-
TGTGCCAGCAGCCTGACAGGGGAGGCTTTCTTT,CASSLTGEAFF,TRBV13,TRBJ1-1,TRBD1,medium-sized
TGTGCCAGCAGCCAAGACAGGGTAACTAATGAAAAACTGTTTTTT,CASSQDRVTNEKLFF,TRBV7-9,TRBJ1-4,TRBD1,-
TGTGCCAGCAGCTTGCTCCGTTTCCAAGAGACCCAGTACTTC,CASSLLRFQETQYF,TRBV7-8,TRBJ2-5,-,-
TGTGCCTGGAGTGTAGCTATGGGGCTCCAAGAGACCCAGTACTTC,CAWSVAMGLQETQYF,TRBV30,TRBJ2-5,-,-
TGTGCCAGCAGCTCAGAGGGCCGACCCAATGAAAAACTGTTTTTT,CASSSEGRPNEKLFF,TRBV9,TRBJ1-4,-,-
TGTGCCAGCATTCAAGACGCGCGAACCCAGTACTTC,CASIQDARTQYF,TRBV2,TRBJ2-5,-,-
TGCGCCAGCAGTCCTGGTCCGGGGACCCCCTCCTACGAGCAGTACTTC,CASSPGPGTPSYEQYF,TRBV23-1,TRBJ2-7,-,-
TGTGCCAGCAAACCAGGGGGGGCGGCGGGCGGCTACACCTTC,CASKPGGAAGGYTF,TRBV7-9,TRBJ1-2,TRBD1,-
TGCGCCAGCAGCAAAAGGGGTGGGGGGATCACAGATACGCAGTATTTT,CASSKRGGGITDTQYF,TRBV4-1,TRBJ2-3,-,once
TGTGCCAGCAGCCATTTAGCGGGAGACCCAGAGACCCAGTACTTC,CASSHLAGDPETQYF,TRBV14,TRBJ2-5,TRBD2,-
TGCGCCAGCAGCCAAGGACGGACTAGCGGAGCTTACGAGCAGTACTTC,CASSQGRTSGAYEQYF,TRBV4-1,TRBJ2-7,TRBD2,-
TGTGCCTGGAGTCCCCTGGGCGGGACAGATACGCAGTATTTT,CAWSPLGGTDTQYF,TRBV30,TRBJ2-3,-,-
TGTGCCACCACAGGGTTCACAGATACGCAGTATTTT,CATTGFTDTQYF,TRBV2,TRBJ2-3,-,-
TGTGCCAGTAGTCTTTTCCCGGGACCGTCCTACGAGCAGTACTTC,CASSLFPGPSYEQYF,TRBV19,TRBJ2-7,-,few
TGTGCCAGCAGCTCCGGACAGGGCTGGAATCAGCCCCAGCATTTT,CASSSGQGWNQPQHF,TRBV11-2,TRBJ1-5,TRBD1,-
TGTGCCATTGGCTTTGGGGCTGGAAACACCATATATTTT,CAIGFGAGNTIYF,TRBV10-3,TRBJ1-3,-,many
TGTGCCAGCAGCATTAGCGGGAGTGGGACCGGGGAGCTGTTTTTT,CASSISGSGTGELFF,TRBV7-3,TRBJ2-2,TRBD2,-
TGTGCCAGCAGTTACTCGGGGGGCAGTGTCTATGGCTACACCTTC,CASSYSGGSVYGYTF,TRBV6-5,TRBJ1-2,-,-
TGTGCCAGCAGTTACACCAGCGCTAACGAGCAGTACTTC,CASSYTSANEQYF,TRBV6-5,TRBJ2-7,-,once
TGTGCCAGCAGCAAACGTGCAGGGGCGGAAGAGACCCAGTACTTC,CASSKRAGAEETQYF,TRBV21-1,TRBJ2-5,-,once
TGTGCCAGCAGCCAAGGACAGGGCATCTACAATGAGCAGTTCTTC,CASSQGQGIYNEQFF,TRBV4-2,TRBJ2-1,TRBD1,-
TGTGCCAGCACCGAAGGGGGTGGGACTAGCACAGATACGCAGTATTTT,CASTEGGGTSTDTQYF,TRBV9,TRBJ2-3,-,once
TGTGCCACCAGCTGGGGACGGCGGGACACTGAAGCTTTCTTT,CATSWGRRDTEAFF,TRBV15,TRBJ1-1,-,-
TGCGCCAGCAGCTTGGCTTCGAGACTAGCGGGAGCCGTACGGGACAATGAGCAGTTCTTC,CASSLASRLAGAVRDNEQFF,TRBV5-1,TRBJ2-1,TRBD2,-
TGTGCCTGGAGTGCCACGGGCAGGGGGATTGAGCAGTTCTTC,CAWSATGRGIEQFF,TRBV30,TRBJ2-1,TRBD1,-
TGTGCCGCGGGGACCACCTGGGGTAGCGGGAAAGATACGCAGTATTTT,CAAGTTWGSGKDTQYF,TRBV28,TRBJ2-3,TRBD2,-
TGTGCCAGCAGGACGTTCGTCAGCCCCTACGAGCAGTACTTC,CASRTFVSPYEQYF,TRBV5-8,TRBJ2-7,-,-
TGTGCCAGCAGCTACCGGGACAGTATGAACACTGAAGCTTTCTTT,CASSYRDSMNTEAFF,TRBV6-6,TRBJ1-1,TRBD1,-
TGTGCCAGCAGTTTAAAGGCAGACTATGGCTACACCTTC,CASSLKADYGYTF,TRBV28,TRBJ1-2,-,once
TGTGCCAGCAGCTTATCCGGGGGCGAGCAGTACTTC,CASSLSGGEQYF,TRBV11-2,TRBJ2-7,-,-
TGTGCCAGCAGTTCTCGCCGACAGCCTGAGTTT,CASSSRRQPEF,TRBV28,TRBJ1-6,-,-
TGTGCCAGCAGTGAAGCGCTTCGGAGAGTAGCGGGGAGTTACTACGAGCAGTACTTC,CASSEALRRVAGSYYEQYF,TRBV2,TRBJ2-7,TRBD2,-
TGTGCCAGCACGGGACTAGCGGGCTCCTACAATGAGCAGTTCTTC,CASTGLAGSYNEQFF,TRBV28,TRBJ2-1,TRBD2,-
TGTGCCAGCAGCATTTATACCGGGACAGGGAACTACGAGCAGTACTTC,CASSIYTGTGNYEQYF,TRBV5-6,TRBJ2-7,TRBD1,-
TGTGCCAGCAGCTTAGTTGGGGATGAGCAGTTCTTC,CASSLVGDEQFF,TRBV7-8,TRBJ2-1,-,-
TGTGCCAGCAGCTTAGGTGGGGGTGGCGACGAGCAGTACTTC,CASSLGGGGDEQYF,TRBV11-2,TRBJ2-7,-,-
TGCAGTGTTAACAAGGGAAGGGAGCTGTTTTTT,CSVNKGRELFF,TRBV20-1,TRBJ2-2,-,-
TGTGCCAGTAGTCCCTCGACAGGGGGTAACACTGAAGCTTTCTTT,CASSPSTGGNTEAFF,TRBV19,TRBJ1-1,TRBD1,-
TGTGCCAGCAGATCGACAGGGAGTGGCTCCTACAATGAGCAGTTCTTC,CASRSTGSGSYNEQFF,TRBV2,TRBJ2-1,TRBD1,-
TGTGCCAGCAGCTTAGCGGGAACCTACGAGCAGTACTTC,CASSLAGTYEQYF,TRBV11-2,TRBJ2-7,-,-